The present T cell receptor (beta chain) was sequenced within a study of PD-1 blockade in classical Hodgkin lymphoma. Points from the study as a whole: Newly diagnosed patients and complete responders had comparable diversity at baseline. Newly diagnosed patients were reported to exhibit reduced baseline TCR diversity relative to healthy donors. Nivolumab starters within 1 year of ASCT were excluded.

Each patient relapsed following autologous stem cell transplantation, and prior brentuximab vedotin exposure differed. The best responses consisted of complete response, partial response or progressive disease. The CDR3 runs 14 residues. CDR1 is SEHNR, CDR2 FQNEAQ, per germline (reference sequence). The V and J ends lost 7 bases and 5 bases, in that order; junction bases with no gene match: 7. Points on this clone: Its target is not known.

The protocol was immunoSEQ multiplex PCR, while the TCRdb copy is restricted to in-frame clones and leaves out a portion. The sample lists more than 140,000 clones, just under 80% occurring once. Here the sequenced sample was peripheral blood mononuclear cells (PBMCs), taken before the second cycle of nivolumab. The receptor's source is a human donor with classical Hodgkin lymphoma. This rearrangement joins TRBV7-9 to TRBJ2-3, with TRBD1 matching 9 bases. CDR3 sequence: CASTRDRVEDTQYF. The CDR3 nucleotides read TGTGCCAGCACCCGGGACAGGGTGGAAGATACGCAGTATTTT.